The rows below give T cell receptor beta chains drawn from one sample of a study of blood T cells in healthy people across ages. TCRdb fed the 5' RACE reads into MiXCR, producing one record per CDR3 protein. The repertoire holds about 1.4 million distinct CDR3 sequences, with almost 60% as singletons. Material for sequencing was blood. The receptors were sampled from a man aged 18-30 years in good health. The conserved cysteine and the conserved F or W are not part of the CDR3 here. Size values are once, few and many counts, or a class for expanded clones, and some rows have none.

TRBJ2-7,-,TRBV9,ATRLGLAGVLGEQY
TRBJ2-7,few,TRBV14,ASSLGQGGWEQY
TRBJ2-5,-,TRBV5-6,ASGPKYRVGGETQY
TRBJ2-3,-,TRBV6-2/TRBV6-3,ASSYSKGSPSTDTQY
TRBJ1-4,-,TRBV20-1,STGQGGEEKLF
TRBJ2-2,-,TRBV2,ASSGRGLAVASGELF
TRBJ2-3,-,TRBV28,ASSWGVSDAPTDTQY
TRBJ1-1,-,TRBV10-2,AARPGGANTEAF
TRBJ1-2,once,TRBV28,ASSPWTDMGYGYT
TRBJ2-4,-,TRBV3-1,ASSQQGGAIEEQY
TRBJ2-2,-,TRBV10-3,AISRGQGATNTGELF
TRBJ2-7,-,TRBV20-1,SPWGQGRYEQY
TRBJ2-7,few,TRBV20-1,RARSGQSSYEQY
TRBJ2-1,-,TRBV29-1,SASTVAEYSEQF
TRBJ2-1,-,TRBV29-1,SVDTGEGGYNEQF
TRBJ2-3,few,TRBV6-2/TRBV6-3,ASGWDTQY
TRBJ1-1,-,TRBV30,AWKAGHTEAF
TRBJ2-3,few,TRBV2,ASSLDRMGTDTQY
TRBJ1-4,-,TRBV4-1,ASSRNGRTGDEKLF
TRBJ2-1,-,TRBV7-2,ASSLGGTSGTNEQF
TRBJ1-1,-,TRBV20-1,SPRTGNTEAF
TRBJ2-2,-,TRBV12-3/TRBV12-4,ASSFAGAKTGELF
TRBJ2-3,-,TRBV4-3,ASSPNLAREWTDTQY
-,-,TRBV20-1,SANNRGRHEQY
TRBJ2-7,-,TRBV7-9,ASSFSFRDDEQY
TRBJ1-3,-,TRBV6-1,ASSGGTTTGNTIY
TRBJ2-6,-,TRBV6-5,ASSRGVSGANVLT
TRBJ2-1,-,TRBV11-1,ASSSVTSVIRNEQF
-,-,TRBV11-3,ASSQSYGSAGEQY
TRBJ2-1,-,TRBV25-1,ASRGGQPLENEQF
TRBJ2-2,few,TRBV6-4,ASSDSGNAGELF
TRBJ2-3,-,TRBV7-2,ASSLGGDRFSTDTQY
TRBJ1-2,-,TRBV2,ASSRTKRLYGYT
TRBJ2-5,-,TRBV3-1,ASSQGVAGWAETQY
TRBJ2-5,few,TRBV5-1,ASSLHPRQETQY
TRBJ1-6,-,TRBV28,ASRTRGSYSPLH
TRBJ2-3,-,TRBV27,ASSTYGQNTDTQY
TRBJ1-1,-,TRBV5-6,ASSFMVRTVNTEAF
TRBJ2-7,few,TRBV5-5,ASSLRDSFYEQY
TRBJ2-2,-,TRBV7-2,ASSPPGTVGTGELF
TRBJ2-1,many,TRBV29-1,SVEGGTYNEQF
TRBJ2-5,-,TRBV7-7,ASSQSVSGEQY
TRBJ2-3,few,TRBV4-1,ASSHPRLATLESDTQY
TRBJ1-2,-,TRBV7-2,AIKWGGGGYT
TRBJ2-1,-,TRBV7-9,ASSLSGWRPNEQF
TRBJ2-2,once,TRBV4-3,ASSRNLLAGENGELF
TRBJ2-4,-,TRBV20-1,SARGTSGKSDTQY
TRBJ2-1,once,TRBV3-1,ASSYIFRDNEQF
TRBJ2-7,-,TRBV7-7,ASSLAEEYEQY
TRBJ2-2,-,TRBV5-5,ASSAETGSTGELF
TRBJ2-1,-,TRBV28,ASSRPIQRSSYNEQF
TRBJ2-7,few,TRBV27,ASSPLTSGVAYEQY